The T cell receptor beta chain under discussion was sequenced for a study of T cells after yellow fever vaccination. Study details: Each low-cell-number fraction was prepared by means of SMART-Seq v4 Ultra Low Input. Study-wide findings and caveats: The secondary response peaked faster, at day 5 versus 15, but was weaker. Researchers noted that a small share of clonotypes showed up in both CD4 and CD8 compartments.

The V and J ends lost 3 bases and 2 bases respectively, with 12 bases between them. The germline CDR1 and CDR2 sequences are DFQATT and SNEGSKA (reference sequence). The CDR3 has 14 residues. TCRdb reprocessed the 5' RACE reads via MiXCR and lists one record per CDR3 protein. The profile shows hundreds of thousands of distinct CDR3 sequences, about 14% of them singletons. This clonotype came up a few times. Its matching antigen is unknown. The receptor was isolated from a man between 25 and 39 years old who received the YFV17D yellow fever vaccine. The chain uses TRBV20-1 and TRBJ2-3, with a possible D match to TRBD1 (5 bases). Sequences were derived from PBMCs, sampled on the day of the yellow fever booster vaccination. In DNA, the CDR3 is TGCAGTGCTAGTCAAAGGGGCCCCACAGATACGCAGTATTTT. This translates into CSASQRGPTDTQYF.